This entry concerns a single T cell receptor beta chain. The sample originates from a study of blood T cell repertoires in COVID-19. Study-wide context: Sample material is recorded as cDNA or gDNA derived from T cells, B-cell-depleted T cells, or PBMCs.

As originally analysed: Reference gene primers were amplified, and this amplification served to estimate nucleated cell counts. Using immunoSEQ multiplex PCR, the repertoire was profiled, and TCRdb retains in-frame clones only, with some absent. For V, J and clone size, that table is used; D and trimming come from the DNA. The top ten hold 5.5% to 7.5% of the sample, which has 200,000 to 250,000 clones, 84% seen once. Cohorts were determined from participant-reported clinical history. Resolution of symptoms, clearance, or two negative PCRs was present in recovered Cohort 3 donors. The receptor comes from a woman in her 40s who had recovered from COVID-19. Sequenced input: PBMCs or T cells enriched from blood (not recorded which).

DNA of the CDR3: TGCGCCAGCAGCCTACGACAGGGGCCGAACACTGAAGCTTTCTTT. This encodes CASSLRQGPNTEAFF. The rearrangement joins TRBV5-1 to TRBJ1-1; 8 bases fit TRBD1. Losses at the gene ends were 4 bases for V and 1 base for J; bases not matched to a gene: 6. This CDR3 spans 15 amino acids. Looked up from germline, CDR1 is SGHRS and CDR2 is YFSETQ.